This T cell receptor beta chain appears in the sequencing data of a study of blood T cell repertoires in COVID-19. Background on the study: Sites in the United States, Italy and Spain provided acute and convalescent COVID-19 samples. Sample material is recorded as cDNA or gDNA derived from T cells, B-cell-depleted T cells, or PBMCs.

Original analysis: For nucleated cells, counts were estimated from reference gene primer amplification. The assay was immunoSEQ multiplex PCR, and TCRdb's table has in-frame clones only and misses some. Clone size and the V and J calls come from that table; the DNA yielded D and trimming. Seen here are about 200,000 clones, around 83% observed once, and the top ten hold approximately 5%. This clone was recorded only once. This specimen includes other DNA sequences encoding the same CDR3. The length of the CDR3 is 14 residues. Looked up from germline, CDR1 is KGHSH and CDR2 is LQKENI. V lost 3 bases to trimming and J lost 2 bases; unmatched junction nucleotides: 3.

The rearrangement uses TRBV18 and TRBJ1-2; 7 bases agree with TRBD1. Specimen: peripheral blood. This TCR was sampled from a woman older than 75 with acute or convalescent COVID-19. The CDR3 DNA follows: TGTGCCAGCTCACCTGGGACAGTCAACTATGGCTACACCTTC. Its protein is CASSPGTVNYGYTF.